These 7 T cell receptor beta chains share one sample of origin, sequenced in a study of shared clonotypes between healthy human individuals. Sequenced by immunoSEQ multiplex PCR; TCRdb stores in-frame clones only, minus some. This sample has some 900,000 clones; roughly 72% occur once, and the top ten carry approximately 1.5%. Sequencing was done on a sample of memory CD4+ T cells sorted from blood. Indicated subset: CD45RA-negative fraction. The receptors derive from a man aged 18 to 30 in good health.

This sequence joins TRBV10-3 and TRBJ2-5; D could derive from TRBD1 or TRBD2 (5 bases each). Germline lookup yields CDR1 ENHRY and CDR2 SYGVKD. The CDR3 covers 13 residues. V lost 0 bases and J 8 bases, leaving 10 bases between the germline ends. The CDR3 DNA sequence: TGTGCCATCAGTGAGTCGGGACCTGTCACCCAGTACTTC. Protein product: CAISESGPVTQYF.

CDR3 residues: CATSGRGPWANVLTF. The CDR3 bases are TGTGCCACCAGCGGCAGGGGGCCGTGGGCCAACGTCCTGACTTTC. The rearrangement links TRBV15 to TRBJ2-6; 8 nucleotides agree with TRBD1. Germline CDR1 LNHNV, CDR2 YYDKDF (reference sequence). The V gene end was trimmed by 5 bases and the J gene end by 5 bases; junction bases not matched to a gene: 5. The CDR3 totals 15 residues.

Concerning this clone itself: One end of the junction does not line up with germline, which may come from a read error. This chain links TRBV7-7 with TRBJ1-5, with a weak D call TRBD1 (6 bases). Germline CDR1 SSHAT, CDR2 FNYEAQ (reference sequence). CDR3 length: 16 residues. The CDR3 bases are TGTGCTAGCAGCTTATTGACAGGAACGAGGTATCAGCCCCAGCATTTT. This encodes CASSLLTGTRYQPQHF.

This sequence joins TRBV9 and TRBJ2-3; 7 bases are a match to TRBD1. V was clipped by 2 bases and J by 0 bases; unmatched bases: 3. The CDR3 has 15 amino acids. Germline values: CDR1 SGDLS, CDR2 YYNGEE. The CDR3 reads CASSVGQASTDTQYF. In DNA, the CDR3 is TGTGCCAGCAGCGTCGGACAGGCCAGCACAGATACGCAGTATTTT. Full variable domain (outside the CDR3, taken from reference TRBV9 and TRBJ2-3): DSGVTQTPKHLITATGQRVTLRCSPRSGDLSVYWYQQSLDQGLQFLIQYYNGEERAKGNILERFSAQQFPDLHSELNLSSLELGDSALYFCASSVGQASTDTQYFGPGTRLTVL.

The V gene is TRBV5-6, the J gene TRBJ2-5; no clear D gene. The DNA end lines up better with TRBJ2-7; the J call may be wrong. The CDR3 covers 13 residues. Germline-derived CDR1 and CDR2 are SGHDT and YYEEEE. CDR3 coding DNA: TGTGCCAGCAGCCTCCCTGCTTCCTACGAGCAGTACTTC. It encodes CASSLPASYEQYF.

This chain connects TRBV9 to TRBJ1-6; unclear D gene. The V gene lost 0 bases and the J gene lost 7 bases, with 11 bases spanning the gap. From germline, CDR1 is SGDLS and CDR2 YYNGEE. The CDR3 has 15 amino acids. CDR3 in amino acids: CASSVGIERNSPLHF. The CDR3 DNA reads TGTGCCAGCAGCGTAGGGATAGAACGAAATTCACCCCTCCACTTT. Full variable domain (outside the CDR3, taken from reference TRBV9 and TRBJ1-6): DSGVTQTPKHLITATGQRVTLRCSPRSGDLSVYWYQQSLDQGLQFLIQYYNGEERAKGNILERFSAQQFPDLHSELNLSSLELGDSALYFCASSVGIERNSPLHFGNGTRLTVT.

The chain has TRBV7-8 and TRBJ1-3, with D unresolved. CDR3 size: 16 residues. From germline, CDR1 is SGHVS and CDR2 FQNEAQ. Trimming took 2 bases from V and 2 from J, leaving 13 bases between them. CDR3 loop: CASSLTGGSTGNTIYF. CDR3 nucleotides: TGTGCCAGCAGCTTAACGGGCGGAAGTACTGGAAACACCATATATTTT.